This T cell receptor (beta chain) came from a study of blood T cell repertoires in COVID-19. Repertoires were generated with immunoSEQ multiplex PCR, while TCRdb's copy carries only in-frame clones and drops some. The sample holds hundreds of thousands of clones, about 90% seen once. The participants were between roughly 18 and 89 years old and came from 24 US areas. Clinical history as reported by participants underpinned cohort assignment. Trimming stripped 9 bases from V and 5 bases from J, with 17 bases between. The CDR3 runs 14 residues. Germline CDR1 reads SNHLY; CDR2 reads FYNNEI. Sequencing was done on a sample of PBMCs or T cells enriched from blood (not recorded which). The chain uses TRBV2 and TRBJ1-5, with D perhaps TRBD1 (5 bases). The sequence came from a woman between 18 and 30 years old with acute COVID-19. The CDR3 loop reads CASQFGGFYQPQHF. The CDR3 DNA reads TGTGCCAGTCAATTTGGGGGGTTCTATCAGCCCCAGCATTTT.